The 29 T cell receptor beta chains in this list originate from one sample, sequenced in a study of blood T cell repertoires in COVID-19. Profiled with immunoSEQ multiplex PCR; TCRdb holds only in-frame clones, not every one. The sample lists 260,000 or so clones, approximately 86% occurring once. Material for sequencing was peripheral blood. Receptors were obtained from a human donor in a cohort sampled during active COVID-19.

The chain joins TRBV19 to TRBJ1-1; D is perhaps TRBD1 (5 bases). V was clipped by 3 bases and J by 5 bases, with 16 bases between them. The CDR3 consists of 15 residues. From germline, CDR1 is LNHDA and CDR2 SQIVND (reference sequence). CDR3 sequence reads: CASSIRWRGWTEAFF. In DNA form, the CDR3 reads TGTGCCAGTAGTATCCGGTGGAGGGGATGGACTGAAGCTTTCTTT.

CDR3 nucleotides: TGTGCCAGCAGCTACACAGGTAGCAATCAGCCCCAGCATTTT. As protein: CASSYTGSNQPQHF. The chain is built from TRBV5-6 and TRBJ1-5; a weak D match, TRBD1 (5 bases). V was cut by 3 bases and J by 0 bases, with 7 bases left in between. From germline, CDR1 is SGHDT and CDR2 YYEEEE. The CDR3 spans 14 residues.

This clone was observed a few times. The V and J genes are TRBV7-8 and TRBJ2-7; D remains ambiguous. The CDR3 spans 11 residues. Germline V gene data show CDR1 as SGHVS and CDR2 as FQNEAQ. The V end was cut by 4 bases, the J end by 7 bases, with 8 bases between. The CDR3 loop is CASSSRGEQYF. The CDR3, as DNA: TGTGCCAGCAGCTCCCGAGGTGAGCAGTACTTC.

The gene calls are TRBV27 and TRBJ1-2; 11 positions agree with TRBD1. V lost 4 bases to trimming and J lost 4 bases; unmatched junction nucleotides: 11. The CDR3 extends over 17 amino acids. Germline values: CDR1 MNHEY, CDR2 SMNVEV (reference sequence). CDR3 coding DNA: TGTGCCAGCAGTTCGACCGGGACAGGGGGATTAGTCTATGGCTACACCTTC. The encoded protein is CASSSTGTGGLVYGYTF.

This clone has just a few counts. V gene TRBV28 combines with J gene TRBJ2-7, with TRBD2 as a possible D gene (5 bases). Deletions cut 5 bases from V and 4 bases from J, with 9 bases between. The CDR3 is made up of 12 amino acids. Germline CDR1 reads MDHEN; CDR2 reads SYDVKM. The CDR3: CASSMEVYEQYF. In DNA form, the CDR3 reads TGTGCCAGCAGTATGGAGGTATACGAGCAGTACTTC.

The J gene is TRBJ1-6, the V gene TRBV6-5; 9 bases are shared with TRBD1. The CDR3 consists of 14 residues. Looked up from germline, CDR1 is MNHEY and CDR2 is SVGAGI. Losses at the gene ends were 6 bases for V and 7 bases for J; bases not matched to a gene: 4. The CDR3 region is CASRGQGSNSPLHF. DNA for the CDR3: TGTGCCAGCAGGGGACAGGGAAGCAATTCACCCCTCCACTTT.

The chain employs TRBV4-2 and TRBJ1-5, with a weak D call TRBD1 (5 bases). Germline CDR1 reads LGHNA; CDR2 reads YNFKEQ. With 0 bases removed from V and 7 bases from J, the gap between germline ends came to 10 bases. The CDR3 loop spans 14 amino acids. CDR3 amino acids: CASSQDQGGQPQHF. The CDR3 DNA reads as TGTGCCAGCAGCCAAGATCAGGGCGGACAGCCCCAGCATTTT.

The CDR3 loop reads CATSGGWDSNYNEQFF. In DNA, the CDR3 is TGTGCCACCAGTGGAGGGTGGGACAGCAACTACAATGAGCAGTTCTTC. V gene TRBV24-1 combines with J gene TRBJ2-1, with 7 bases matching TRBD1. The V and J ends lost 5 bases and 3 bases, in that order; junction bases with no gene match: 9. Looked up from germline, CDR1 is KGHDR and CDR2 is SFDVKD. CDR3 length equals 16 residues.

The J gene is TRBJ1-1, the V gene TRBV6-6, with D uncertain. V lost 2 bases, J lost 5 bases, and 15 bases lay in between. Germline CDR1 reads MNHNY; CDR2 reads SVGAGI (reference sequence). This CDR3 is 15 amino acids long. CDR3 nucleotide sequence: TGTGCCAGCAGTTACAGCCGAGTAACGGAGACTGAAGCTTTCTTT. This gives the protein CASSYSRVTETEAFF.

This clone was found once. This chain connects TRBV30 to TRBJ1-1, with D uncertain. Germline lookup yields CDR1 GTSNPN and CDR2 SVGIG (reference sequence). V shed 2 bases and J shed 2 bases, with 9 bases lying between them. The CDR3 loop spans 13 amino acids. CDR3 sequence (DNA): TGTGCCTGGAGTCCCGATAGAAACACTGAAGCTTTCTTT. Encoded protein: CAWSPDRNTEAFF.

The rearrangement links TRBV6-5 to TRBJ1-6; 8 nucleotides align to TRBD1. Germline V gives CDR1 MNHEY, CDR2 SVGAGI. V lost 6 bases to trimming and J lost 6 bases; unmatched junction nucleotides: 7. This CDR3 spans 15 amino acids. DNA of the CDR3: TGTGCCAGCAGAGATGGACAGGGACTTAATTCACCCCTCCACTTT. It yields the protein CASRDGQGLNSPLHF.

The rearrangement uses TRBV6-5 and TRBJ1-1; TRBD1 aligns across 7 bases. Germline values: CDR1 MNHEY, CDR2 SVGAGI. V lost 6 bases to trimming and J lost 6 bases; unmatched junction nucleotides: 7. CDR3 length: 13 residues. This CDR3 is CASSTNGQAEAFF. Here the CDR3 DNA reads TGTGCCAGCAGCACAAACGGACAGGCTGAAGCTTTCTTT.

The chain employs TRBV7-2 and TRBJ2-1; D is undetermined. The CDR3 loop spans 13 amino acids. The V gene's germline CDR1 is SGHTA and CDR2 FQGNSA. Deletions cut 4 bases from V and 9 bases from J, with 13 bases between. CDR3 bases: TGTGCCAGCAGCTCCGTGGCTCCGGGTGAGCAGTTCTTC. It specifies CASSSVAPGEQFF.

This clone has a handful of counts. V and J are TRBV7-9 and TRBJ2-2; 11 nucleotides match TRBD2. V lost 3 bases to trimming and J lost 6 bases; unmatched junction nucleotides: 6. CDR3 size: 16 residues. From germline, CDR1 is SEHNR and CDR2 FQNEAQ (reference sequence). The CDR3 reads CASSFPGLAVAGELFF. As DNA, the CDR3 is TGTGCCAGCAGCTTTCCGGGACTAGCGGTTGCCGGGGAGCTGTTTTTT.

The V gene is TRBV3-1 (or the pseudogene TRBV3-2), the J gene TRBJ2-7, with 7 nucleotides matching TRBD1. The CDR3 sequence is 14 residues long. Trimming cost V 6 bases and J 6 bases; bases outside gene matches: 11. Germline lookup yields CDR1 LGHDT and CDR2 YNNKEL (reference sequence). CDR3 DNA sequence: TGTGCCAGCAGTCCTATGAGACAGGGACCCGAGCAGTACTTC. Residues: CASSPMRQGPEQYF.

V is TRBV4-2 and J is TRBJ1-5, with D possibly matching TRBD1 (6 bases). CDR1 and CDR2 from the germline V gene are LGHNA and YNFKEQ. This CDR3 is 17 amino acids long. V dropped 11 bases and J dropped 5 bases, with 28 bases sitting between them. CDR3 region: CAAGGLGAGGKDQPQHF. The CDR3 DNA reads as TGTGCCGCCGGCGGGTTGGGGGCGGGGGGAAAAGATCAGCCCCAGCATTTT.

This rearrangement joins TRBV19 to TRBJ2-5, with 10 bases matching TRBD2. The CDR3 runs to 14 residues. CDR1 LNHDA and CDR2 SQIVND come from the germline V gene (reference sequence). Losses at the gene ends were 5 bases for V and 3 bases for J; bases not matched to a gene: 3. The CDR3 region is CASSLLAGEETQYF. The CDR3 DNA reads as TGTGCCAGTAGTCTCCTAGCGGGGGAAGAGACCCAGTACTTC.

Only one count was recorded for this clone. This chain links TRBV7-9 with TRBJ2-7, with D perhaps TRBD1 (5 bases). Germline-derived CDR1 and CDR2 are SEHNR and FQNEAQ (reference sequence). The V and J ends lost 4 bases and 0 bases respectively, with 10 bases between them. The CDR3 runs to 14 residues. The CDR3 loop is CASSYKDTSYEQYF. The CDR3 coding sequence is TGTGCCAGCAGCTATAAGGACACCTCCTACGAGCAGTACTTC.

The chain recombines TRBV11-3 with TRBJ2-1, with TRBD2 matching over 8 bases. Germline lookup yields CDR1 SGHNT and CDR2 YENEEA. This CDR3 is 15 amino acids long. The V segment lost 1 base and the J segment 7 bases; nucleotides outside the gene matches: 6. The CDR3 region has the DNA TGTGCCAGCAGCTTAGGGCTCGGGACTAGAAATGAGCAGTTCTTC. Its protein is CASSLGLGTRNEQFF. Based on the CDR3 plus reference TRBV11-3 and TRBJ2-1, the full variable domain is EAGVVQSPRYKIIEKKQPVAFWCNPISGHNTLYWYLQNLGQGPELLIRYENEEAVDDSQLPKDRFSAERLKGVDSTLKIQPAELGDSAVYLCASSLGLGTRNEQFFGPGTRLTVL.

V gene TRBV7-6 combines with J gene TRBJ2-7, with a weak D call TRBD2 (7 bases). This CDR3 has 16 amino acids. From germline, CDR1 is SGHVS and CDR2 FNYEAQ. The V and J ends lost 5 bases and 4 bases respectively, with 21 bases between them. CDR3 in amino acids: CASSLGGGPHGYEQYF. CDR3 DNA sequence: TGTGCCAGCAGCCTTGGCGGGGGCCCCCATGGTTACGAGCAGTACTTC.

This clone was observed once. The V gene is TRBV29-1, the J gene TRBJ1-1, with TRBD1 matching 7 bases. Germline V gene lookup returns CDR1 SQVTM and CDR2 ANQGSEA. This CDR3 has 12 amino acids. Trimming at V came to 5 bases and at J to 4 bases, leaving 4 bases not matched to a gene. As DNA, the CDR3 is TGCAGCGTTCACTCAGGGGGCACTGAAGCTTTCTTT. Translating it yields CSVHSGGTEAFF. The complete variable domain, with remaining parts taken from reference TRBV29-1 and TRBJ1-1, reads SAVISQKPSRDICQRGTSLTIQCQVDSQVTMMFWYRQQPGQSLTLIATANQGSEATYESGFVIDKFPISRPNLTFSTLTVSNMSPEDSSIYLCSVHSGGTEAFFGQGTRLTVV.

V usage is TRBV6-6 and J usage is TRBJ1-5, with 8 positions matching TRBD1. Germline V gives CDR1 MNHNY, CDR2 SVGAGI (reference sequence). The ends lost 0 bases at V and 2 bases at J; junction bases unmatched: 3. This CDR3 is built from 16 residues. The CDR3 sequence is CASSYSQGAGNQPQHF. In DNA form, the CDR3 reads TGTGCCAGCAGTTACTCGCAGGGGGCCGGCAATCAGCCCCAGCATTTT.

The chain links TRBV5-6 to TRBJ1-6, with 7 bases fitting TRBD1. CDR3 length equals 18 residues. CDR1 and CDR2 from the germline V gene are SGHDT and YYEEEE. The V and J ends lost 3 bases and 0 bases, in that order; junction bases with no gene match: 9. CDR3 DNA: TGTGCCAGCAGCTGGGGGACAGTACTTAGCTCCTATAATTCACCCCTCCACTTT. It is translated as CASSWGTVLSSYNSPLHF.

V and J are TRBV7-3 and TRBJ2-5; TRBD2 agrees at 11 bases. Germline CDR1 reads SGHTA; CDR2 reads FQGTGA. V lost 0 bases to trimming and J lost 5 bases; unmatched junction nucleotides: 5. The CDR3 is made up of 16 amino acids. CDR3: CASSLTATSGSETQYF. The CDR3 region has the DNA TGTGCCAGCAGCTTAACGGCCACTAGCGGGAGTGAGACCCAGTACTTC.

This clone appeared once. V gene TRBV5-1 combines with J gene TRBJ2-6; D is undetermined. With 0 bases removed from V and 2 bases from J, the gap between germline ends came to 6 bases. The CDR3 extends over 15 amino acids. Germline assignment: CDR1 SGHRS and CDR2 YFSETQ. The chain's CDR3 is CASSLVHAGANVLTF. The DNA of the CDR3 is TGCGCCAGCAGCTTGGTTCATGCTGGGGCCAACGTCCTGACTTTC.

V gene TRBV27 combines with J gene TRBJ2-7; possibly TRBD1 for D (6 bases). V was cut by 3 bases and J by 3 bases, with 18 bases left in between. This CDR3 spans 16 amino acids. Germline CDR1 is MNHEY and CDR2 is SMNVEV (reference sequence). CDR3 in amino acids: CASSLILHRAIYEQYF. The CDR3 coding sequence is TGTGCCAGCAGTTTGATCCTCCACAGGGCCATCTACGAGCAGTACTTC.

This chain uses TRBV7-8 with TRBJ1-2; maybe TRBD1 (6 bases). V lost 5 bases to trimming and J lost 1 base, with 14 bases between them. The CDR3 is made up of 15 amino acids. Looked up from germline, CDR1 is SGHVS and CDR2 is FQNEAQ. As DNA, the CDR3 is TGTGCCAGCAGCGCCCGACAGGCTTTTAACTATGGCTACACCTTC. The encoded protein is CASSARQAFNYGYTF.

This clone turned up a few times. J is TRBJ2-7 and V is TRBV7-3; 7 positions match TRBD1. Germline assignment: CDR1 SGHTA and CDR2 FQGTGA. V was clipped by 6 bases and J by 0 bases; unmatched bases: 11. The CDR3 has 16 amino acids. CDR3 residues: CASRSWDSSPSYEQYF. The CDR3, as DNA: TGTGCCAGCAGGTCCTGGGACAGCTCGCCCTCCTACGAGCAGTACTTC.

This rearrangement joins TRBV7-3 to TRBJ2-3, with 8 bases lining up with TRBD1. The CDR3 extends over 15 amino acids. The germline CDR1 and CDR2 sequences are SGHTA and FQGTGA. V gave up 5 bases and J gave up 6 bases; unmatched junction bases: 10. In nucleotides, the CDR3 is TGTGCCAGCAGCGTACAGGGGGTCCTGACGGATACGCAGTATTTT. This translates into CASSVQGVLTDTQYF.